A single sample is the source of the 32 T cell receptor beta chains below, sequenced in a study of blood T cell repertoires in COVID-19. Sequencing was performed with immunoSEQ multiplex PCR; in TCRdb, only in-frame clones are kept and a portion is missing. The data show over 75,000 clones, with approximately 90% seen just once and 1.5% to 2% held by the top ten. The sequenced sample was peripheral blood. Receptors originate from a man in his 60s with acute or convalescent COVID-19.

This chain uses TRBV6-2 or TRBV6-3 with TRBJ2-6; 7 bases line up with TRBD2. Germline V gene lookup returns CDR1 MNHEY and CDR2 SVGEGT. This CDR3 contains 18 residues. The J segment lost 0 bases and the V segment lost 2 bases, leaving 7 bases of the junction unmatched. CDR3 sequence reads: CASSYHTSVISGANVLTF. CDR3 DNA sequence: TGTGCCAGCAGTTACCATACTAGCGTTATCTCTGGGGCCAACGTCCTGACTTTC.

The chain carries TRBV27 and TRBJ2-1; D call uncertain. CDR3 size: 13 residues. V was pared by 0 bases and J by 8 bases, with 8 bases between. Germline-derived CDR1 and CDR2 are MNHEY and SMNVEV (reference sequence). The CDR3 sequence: CASSLSESYEQFF. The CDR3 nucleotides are TGTGCCAGCAGTTTATCAGAGTCGTATGAGCAGTTCTTC.

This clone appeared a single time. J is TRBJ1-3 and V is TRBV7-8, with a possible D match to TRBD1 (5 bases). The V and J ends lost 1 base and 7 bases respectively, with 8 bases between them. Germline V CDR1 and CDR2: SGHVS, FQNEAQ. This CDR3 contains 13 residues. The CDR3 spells CASSLGQLNTIYF. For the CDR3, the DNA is TGTGCCAGCAGCTTAGGACAGTTGAACACCATATATTTT.

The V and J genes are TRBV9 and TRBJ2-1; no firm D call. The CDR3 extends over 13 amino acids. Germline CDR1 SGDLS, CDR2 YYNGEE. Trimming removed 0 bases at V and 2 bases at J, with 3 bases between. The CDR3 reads CASSVATYNEQFF. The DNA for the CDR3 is TGTGCCAGCAGCGTAGCTACCTACAATGAGCAGTTCTTC.

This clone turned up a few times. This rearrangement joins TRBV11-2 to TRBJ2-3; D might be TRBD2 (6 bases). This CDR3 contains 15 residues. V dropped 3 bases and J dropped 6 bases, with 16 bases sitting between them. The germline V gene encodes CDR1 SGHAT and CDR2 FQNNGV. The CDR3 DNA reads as TGTGCCAGCAGCTTCCGACTAGTCGATGCCGATACGCAGTATTTT. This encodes CASSFRLVDADTQYF.

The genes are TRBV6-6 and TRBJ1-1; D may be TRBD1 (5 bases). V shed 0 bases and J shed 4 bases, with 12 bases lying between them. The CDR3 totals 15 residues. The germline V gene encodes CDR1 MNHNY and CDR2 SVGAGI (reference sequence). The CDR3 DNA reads TGTGCCAGCAGTTACTCCGTGCAGGGAGGCACTGAAGCTTTCTTT. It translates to CASSYSVQGGTEAFF.

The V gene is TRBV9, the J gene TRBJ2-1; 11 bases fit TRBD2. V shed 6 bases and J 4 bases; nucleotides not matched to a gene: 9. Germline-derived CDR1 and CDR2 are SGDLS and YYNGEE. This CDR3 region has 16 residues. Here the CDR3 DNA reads TGTGCCAGCACCCCTTCGGGGACTAGCGGATACAATGAGCAGTTCTTC. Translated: CASTPSGTSGYNEQFF. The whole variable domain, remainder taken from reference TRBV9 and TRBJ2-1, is DSGVTQTPKHLITATGQRVTLRCSPRSGDLSVYWYQQSLDQGLQFLIQYYNGEERAKGNILERFSAQQFPDLHSELNLSSLELGDSALYFCASTPSGTSGYNEQFFGPGTRLTVL.

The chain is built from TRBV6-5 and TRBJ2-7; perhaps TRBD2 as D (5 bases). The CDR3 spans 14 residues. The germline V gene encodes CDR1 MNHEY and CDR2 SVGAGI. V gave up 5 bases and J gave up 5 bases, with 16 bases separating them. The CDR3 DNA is TGTGCCAGCAGTACGGGAAGACATACGAACGAGCAGTACTTC. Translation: CASSTGRHTNEQYF.

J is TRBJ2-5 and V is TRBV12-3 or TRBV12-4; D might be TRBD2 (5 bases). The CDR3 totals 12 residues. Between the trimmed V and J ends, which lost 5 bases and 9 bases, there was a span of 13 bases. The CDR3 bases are TGTGCCAGCAGTCCGGCTCGGGGTCCCCAGTACTTC. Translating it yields CASSPARGPQYF.

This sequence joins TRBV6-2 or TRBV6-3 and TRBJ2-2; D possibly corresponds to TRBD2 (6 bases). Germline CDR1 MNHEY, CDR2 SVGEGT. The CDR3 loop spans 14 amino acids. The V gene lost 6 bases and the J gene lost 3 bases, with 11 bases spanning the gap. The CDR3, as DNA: TGTGCCAGCAGACCTAGGAGGGACACCGGGGAGCTGTTTTTT. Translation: CASRPRRDTGELFF.

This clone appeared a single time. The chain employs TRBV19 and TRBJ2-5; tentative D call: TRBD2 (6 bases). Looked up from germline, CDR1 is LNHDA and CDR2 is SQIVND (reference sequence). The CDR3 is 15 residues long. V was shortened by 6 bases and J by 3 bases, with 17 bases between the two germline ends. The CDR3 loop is CASSTSPNWEETQYF. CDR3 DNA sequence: TGTGCCAGTAGCACTAGCCCTAACTGGGAAGAGACCCAGTACTTC.

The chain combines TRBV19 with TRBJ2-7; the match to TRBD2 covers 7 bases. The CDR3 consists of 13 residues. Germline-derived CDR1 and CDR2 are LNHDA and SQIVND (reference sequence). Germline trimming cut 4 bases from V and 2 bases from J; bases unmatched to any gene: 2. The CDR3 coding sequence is TGTGCCAGTAGTAGCGGGAGAGCCTACGAGCAGTACTTC. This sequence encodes CASSSGRAYEQYF.

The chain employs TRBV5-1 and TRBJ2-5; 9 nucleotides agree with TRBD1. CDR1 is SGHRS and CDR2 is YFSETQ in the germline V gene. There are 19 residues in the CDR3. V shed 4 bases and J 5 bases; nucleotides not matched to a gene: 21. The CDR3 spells CASSGRADRGSTGGETQYF. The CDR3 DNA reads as TGCGCCAGCAGCGGCCGGGCGGACAGGGGCAGCACAGGTGGGGAGACCCAGTACTTC. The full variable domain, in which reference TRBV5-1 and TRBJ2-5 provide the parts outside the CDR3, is KAGVTQTPRYLIKTRGQQVTLSCSPISGHRSVSWYQQTPGQGLQFLFEYFSETQRNKGNFPGRFSGRQFSNSRSEMNVSTLELGDSALYLCASSGRADRGSTGGETQYFGPGTRLLVL.

The CDR3 sequence is CASSSWRGGAPNEQFF. The CDR3 bases are TGTGCCAGCAGTTCTTGGCGGGGGGGCGCCCCTAATGAGCAGTTCTTC. The rearrangement uses TRBV27 and TRBJ2-1; 9 bases agree with TRBD2. The V gene end was trimmed by 4 bases and the J gene end by 7 bases; junction bases not matched to a gene: 11. Germline V gene sequence: CDR1 MNHEY, CDR2 SMNVEV (reference sequence). The CDR3 spans 16 residues.

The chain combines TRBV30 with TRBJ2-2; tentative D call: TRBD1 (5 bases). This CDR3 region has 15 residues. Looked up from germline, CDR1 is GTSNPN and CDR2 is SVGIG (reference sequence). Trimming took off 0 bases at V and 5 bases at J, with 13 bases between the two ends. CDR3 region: CAWSVGVGKTGELFF. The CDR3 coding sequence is TGTGCCTGGAGTGTAGGGGTAGGGAAAACCGGGGAGCTGTTTTTT.

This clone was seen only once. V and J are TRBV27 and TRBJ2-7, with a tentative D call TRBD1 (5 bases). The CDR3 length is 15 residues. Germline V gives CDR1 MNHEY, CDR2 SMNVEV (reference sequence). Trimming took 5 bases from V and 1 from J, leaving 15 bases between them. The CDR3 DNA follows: TGTGCCAGCAGTCCCTTGGGGCAGGATTCCTACGAGCAGTACTTC. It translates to CASSPLGQDSYEQYF.

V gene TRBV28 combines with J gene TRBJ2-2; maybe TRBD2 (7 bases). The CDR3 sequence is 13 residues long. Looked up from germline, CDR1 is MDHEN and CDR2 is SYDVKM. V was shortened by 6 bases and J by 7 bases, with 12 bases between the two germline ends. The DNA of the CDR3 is TGTGCCAGCAGCGGGGGGCCCAGCGGGGAGCTGTTTTTT. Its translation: CASSGGPSGELFF.

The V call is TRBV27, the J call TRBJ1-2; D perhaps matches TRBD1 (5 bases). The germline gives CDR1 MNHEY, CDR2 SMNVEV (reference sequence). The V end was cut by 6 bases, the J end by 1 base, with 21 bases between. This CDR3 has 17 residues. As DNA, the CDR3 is TGTGCCAGCAGACTAAGTGGGGGGTCAGCGGGTAACTATGGCTACACCTTC. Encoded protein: CASRLSGGSAGNYGYTF.

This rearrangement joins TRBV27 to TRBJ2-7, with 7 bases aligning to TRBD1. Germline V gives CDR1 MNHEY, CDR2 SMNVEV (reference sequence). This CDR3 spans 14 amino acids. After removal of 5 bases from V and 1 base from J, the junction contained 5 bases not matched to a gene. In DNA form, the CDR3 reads TGTGCCAGCAGTCAAGACAGGGTGTCCTACGAGCAGTACTTC. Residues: CASSQDRVSYEQYF.

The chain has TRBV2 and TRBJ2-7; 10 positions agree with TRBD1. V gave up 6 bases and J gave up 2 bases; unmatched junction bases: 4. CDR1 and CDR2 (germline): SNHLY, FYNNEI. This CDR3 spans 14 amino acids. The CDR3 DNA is TGTGCCAGCAGCCGGGACAGGGGACCCTACGAGCAGTACTTC. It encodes CASSRDRGPYEQYF.

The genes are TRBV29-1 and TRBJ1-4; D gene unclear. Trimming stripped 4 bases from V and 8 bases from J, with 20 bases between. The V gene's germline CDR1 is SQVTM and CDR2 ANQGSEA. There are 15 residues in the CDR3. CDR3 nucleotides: TGCAGCGTTGCCCGAAAGGGCACATCGGGAGAAAAACTGTTTTTT. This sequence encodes CSVARKGTSGEKLFF. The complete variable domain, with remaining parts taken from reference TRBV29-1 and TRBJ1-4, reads SAVISQKPSRDICQRGTSLTIQCQVDSQVTMMFWYRQQPGQSLTLIATANQGSEATYESGFVIDKFPISRPNLTFSTLTVSNMSPEDSSIYLCSVARKGTSGEKLFFGSGTQLSVL.

CDR3 in DNA: TGTGCCAGCTCACCAGGAGGACAGGGCAATCAGCCCCAGCATTTT. Translated, it gives CASSPGGQGNQPQHF. This chain links TRBV18 with TRBJ1-5; 7 bases map to TRBD1. The J segment lost 2 bases and the V segment lost 2 bases, leaving 3 bases of the junction unmatched. The CDR3 loop spans 15 amino acids. CDR1 is KGHSH and CDR2 is LQKENI in the germline V gene.

Written as DNA, the CDR3 is TGTGCCAGCAGCTTTATCGGCAGGGGAGACACCGGGGAGCTGTTTTTT. This codes for CASSFIGRGDTGELFF. The chain uses TRBV5-6 and TRBJ2-2, with D maybe TRBD1 (6 bases). The CDR3 consists of 16 residues. Germline CDR1 reads SGHDT; CDR2 reads YYEEEE. V was shortened by 2 bases and J by 3 bases, with 14 bases between the two germline ends.

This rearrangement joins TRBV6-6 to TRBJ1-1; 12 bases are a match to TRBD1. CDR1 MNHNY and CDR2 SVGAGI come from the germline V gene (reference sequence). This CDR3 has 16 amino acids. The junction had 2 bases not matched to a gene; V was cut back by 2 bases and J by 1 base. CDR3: CASSYGTGGANTEAFF. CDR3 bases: TGTGCCAGCAGTTACGGGACAGGGGGCGCGAACACTGAAGCTTTCTTT.

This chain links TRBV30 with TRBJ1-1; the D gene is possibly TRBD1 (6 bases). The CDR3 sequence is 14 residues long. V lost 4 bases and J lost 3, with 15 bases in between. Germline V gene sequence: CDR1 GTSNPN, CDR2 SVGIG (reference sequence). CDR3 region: CAWKDSPADTEAFF. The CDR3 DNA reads TGTGCCTGGAAGGACAGCCCTGCGGACACTGAAGCTTTCTTT.

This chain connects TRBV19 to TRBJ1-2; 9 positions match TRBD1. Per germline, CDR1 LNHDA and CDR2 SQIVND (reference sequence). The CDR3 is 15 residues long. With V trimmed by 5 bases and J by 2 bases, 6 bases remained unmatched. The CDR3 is CASSSPGQGNYGYTF. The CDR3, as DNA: TGTGCCAGTAGTTCTCCGGGACAGGGAAACTATGGCTACACCTTC.

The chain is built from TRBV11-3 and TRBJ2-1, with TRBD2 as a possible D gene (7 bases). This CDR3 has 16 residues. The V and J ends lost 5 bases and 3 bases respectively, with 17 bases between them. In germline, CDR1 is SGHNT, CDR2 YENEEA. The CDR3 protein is CASSPAGGRLYNEQFF. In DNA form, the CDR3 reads TGTGCCAGCAGCCCGGCCGGGGGGCGCCTCTACAATGAGCAGTTCTTC.

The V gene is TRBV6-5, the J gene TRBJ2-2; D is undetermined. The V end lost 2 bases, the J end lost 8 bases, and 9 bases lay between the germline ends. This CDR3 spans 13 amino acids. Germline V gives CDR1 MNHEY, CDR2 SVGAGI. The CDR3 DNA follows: TGTGCCAGCAGTTACCTATCACGGGGGGAGCTGTTTTTT. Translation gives CASSYLSRGELFF.

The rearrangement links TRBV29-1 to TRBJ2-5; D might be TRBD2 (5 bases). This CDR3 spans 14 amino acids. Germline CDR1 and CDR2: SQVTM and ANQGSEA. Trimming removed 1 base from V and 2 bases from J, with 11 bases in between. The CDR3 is CSVEAPGKQETQYF. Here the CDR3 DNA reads TGCAGCGTTGAAGCCCCGGGGAAACAAGAGACCCAGTACTTC.

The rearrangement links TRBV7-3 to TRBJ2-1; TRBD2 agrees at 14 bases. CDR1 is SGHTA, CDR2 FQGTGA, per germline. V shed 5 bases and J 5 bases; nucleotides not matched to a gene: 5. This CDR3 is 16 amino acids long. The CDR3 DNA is TGTGCCAGCAGCCCGACTAGCGGGAGGGCCCACAATGAGCAGTTCTTC. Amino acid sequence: CASSPTSGRAHNEQFF. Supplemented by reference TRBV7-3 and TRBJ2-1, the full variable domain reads GAGVSQTPSNKVTEKGKYVELRCDPISGHTALYWYRQSLGQGPEFLIYFQGTGAADDSGLPNDRFFAVRPEGSVSTLKIQRTERGDSAVYLCASSPTSGRAHNEQFFGPGTRLTVL.

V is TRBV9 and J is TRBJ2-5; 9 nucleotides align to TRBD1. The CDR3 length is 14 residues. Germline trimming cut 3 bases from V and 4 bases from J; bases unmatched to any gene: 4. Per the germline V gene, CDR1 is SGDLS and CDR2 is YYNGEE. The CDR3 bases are TGTGCCAGCAGCGAGACGACAGGGGGAGAGACCCAGTACTTC. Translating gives CASSETTGGETQYF.

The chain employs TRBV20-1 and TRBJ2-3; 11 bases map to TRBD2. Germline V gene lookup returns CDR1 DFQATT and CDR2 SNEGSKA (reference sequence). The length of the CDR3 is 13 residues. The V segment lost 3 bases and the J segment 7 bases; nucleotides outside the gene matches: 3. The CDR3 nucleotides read TGCAGTGCTAGTACTAGCGGGAGTTATACGCAGTATTTT. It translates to CSASTSGSYTQYF.